These 24 T cell receptor beta chains came from one sample sequenced in a study of blood T cell repertoires in COVID-19 (TCRdb year 2020). Preparation of the library involved the immunoSEQ multiplex PCR assay. Drawn from immuneACCESS, this table holds only the in-frame rearrangements with V and J called that TCRdb kept. Clones are partly lost; checked studies trace under half to an unresolved V gene and leave the rest unexplained. The table for this sample lists roughly 130,000 clones; around three quarters of them were counted only once. The ten largest account for 10% to 15% of the sample. The sample taken for sequencing was peripheral blood. The receptors stem from an elderly man with acute or convalescent COVID-19.

The chain recombines TRBV7-9 with TRBJ1-4; D is possibly TRBD1 (6 bases). CDR1 is SEHNR, CDR2 FQNEAQ, per germline (reference sequence). The CDR3 runs to 18 residues. Trimming removed 5 bases at V and 1 base at J, with 20 bases between. The CDR3 here is CASSPSFGTQITNEKLFF. Here the CDR3 DNA reads TGTGCCAGCAGCCCCTCCTTCGGGACACAAATAACTAATGAAAAACTGTTTTTT.

The CDR3 region is CASSKVAGTVTDTQYF. For the CDR3, the DNA is TGTGCCAGCTCAAAAGTAGCGGGAACGGTCACAGATACGCAGTATTTT. The V gene is TRBV18, the J gene TRBJ2-3; TRBD2 agrees at 8 bases. This CDR3 contains 16 residues. Germline V CDR1 and CDR2: KGHSH, LQKENI. Trimming removed 5 bases from V and 2 bases from J; junction bases left unmatched: 9.

The chain links TRBV29-1 to TRBJ1-1; D remains ambiguous. Between the trimmed V and J ends, which lost 3 bases and 0 bases, there was a span of 5 bases. There are 12 residues in the CDR3. CDR1 and CDR2 (germline): SQVTM, ANQGSEA. The CDR3, as DNA: TGCAGCGTTGACAGGTTGAACACTGAAGCTTTCTTT. This sequence encodes CSVDRLNTEAFF.

CDR3 loop: CASSTYNSPLHF. The CDR3 DNA is TGTGCCAGCTCAACATATAATTCACCCCTCCACTTT. The chain joins TRBV18 to TRBJ1-6; D not resolved. The germline CDR1 and CDR2 sequences are KGHSH and LQKENI. CDR3 length: 12 amino acids. V shed 5 bases and J shed 4 bases, with 3 bases lying between them.

This sequence joins TRBV10-1 and TRBJ1-4; D unclear. Germline assignment: CDR1 WNHNN and CDR2 SYGVQD (reference sequence). The CDR3 runs to 15 residues. V was cut by 5 bases and J by 3 bases, with 13 bases left in between. The CDR3 loop reads CASSSKWTSNEKLFF. The CDR3 region has the DNA TGCGCCAGCAGTAGTAAGTGGACTTCTAATGAAAAACTGTTTTTT.

This clone was recorded many times. The same CDR3 can be traced to other DNA sequences in this sample. The V call is TRBV9, the J call TRBJ1-1; D is ambiguous. The CDR3 loop spans 13 amino acids. Looked up from germline, CDR1 is SGDLS and CDR2 is YYNGEE. V lost 0 bases and J 1 base, leaving 4 bases between the germline ends. Here the CDR3 reads CASSVARNTEAFF. CDR3 nucleotide sequence: TGTGCCAGCAGCGTAGCCCGGAACACTGAAGCTTTCTTT.

The genes are TRBV9 and TRBJ1-1; TRBD1 is a possible D gene (5 bases). This CDR3 contains 14 residues. The germline V gene encodes CDR1 SGDLS and CDR2 YYNGEE. V was clipped by 7 bases and J by 4 bases, with 17 bases between them. The CDR3 here is CASGGLTGTTEAFF. The CDR3 nucleotides are TGTGCCAGCGGAGGGTTGACTGGGACCACTGAAGCTTTCTTT.

The chain couples TRBV7-2 to TRBJ2-3; 9 bases agree with TRBD2. Germline V gene lookup returns CDR1 SGHTA and CDR2 FQGNSA. The CDR3 totals 14 residues. The V and J ends lost 7 bases and 0 bases, in that order; junction bases with no gene match: 2. CDR3 nucleotides: TGTGCCAGCAAGGCGGGGGGGAGCACAGATACGCAGTATTTT. The encoded protein is CASKAGGSTDTQYF. The full variable domain, completed using reference TRBV7-2 and TRBJ2-3, is GAGVSQSPSNKVTEKGKDVELRCDPISGHTALYWYRQSLGQGLEFLIYFQGNSAPDKSGLPSDRFSAERTGGSVSTLTIQRTQQEDSAVYLCASKAGGSTDTQYFGPGTRLTVL.

This sequence joins TRBV18 and TRBJ1-1, with TRBD1 matching over 8 bases. J gave up 9 bases and V 6 bases, and 12 bases lay outside the gene matches. The CDR3 loop spans 14 amino acids. The germline V gene has CDR1 KGHSH and CDR2 LQKENI. Here the CDR3 DNA reads TGTGCCAGCTCGTCAGACAGGGGAGATATACAAGCTTTCTTT. Translating it yields CASSSDRGDIQAFF. The variable domain in full, completed from reference TRBV18 and TRBJ1-1, reads NAGVMQNPRHLVRRRGQEARLRCSPMKGHSHVYWYRQLPEEGLKFMVYLQKENIIDESGMPKERFSAEFPKEGPSILRIQQVVRGDSAAYFCASSSDRGDIQAFFGQGTRLTVV.

The chain combines TRBV2 with TRBJ1-1; a possible D gene is TRBD1 (5 bases). The V and J ends lost 6 bases and 4 bases respectively, with 18 bases between them. Germline CDR1 is SNHLY and CDR2 is FYNNEI. This CDR3 has 15 amino acids. The chain's CDR3 is CASSPEGARSTEAFF. Written as DNA, the CDR3 is TGTGCCAGCAGCCCGGAAGGGGCTCGGAGCACTGAAGCTTTCTTT.

The chain joins TRBV4-2 to TRBJ2-2; the match to TRBD1 covers 8 bases. This CDR3 contains 16 residues. The germline V gene encodes CDR1 LGHNA and CDR2 YNFKEQ. V gave up 4 bases and J gave up 1 base; unmatched junction bases: 5. CDR3 sequence: CASSPSGTGNTGELFF. The CDR3 region has the DNA TGTGCCAGCAGCCCAAGTGGGACAGGGAACACCGGGGAGCTGTTTTTT.

This chain uses TRBV10-3 with TRBJ2-5, with D maybe TRBD1 (6 bases). The CDR3 spans 14 residues. Germline values: CDR1 ENHRY, CDR2 SYGVKD. Trimming stripped 4 bases from V and 3 bases from J, with 12 bases between. The CDR3 DNA reads as TGTGCCATCAGTGGGGGGCGGCCGAAAGAGACCCAGTACTTC. It specifies CAISGGRPKETQYF.

Here the CDR3 DNA reads TGTGCCAGCACCGGGGGGGCTAGCGGAATCAATGAGCAGTTCTTC. Its translation: CASTGGASGINEQFF. This chain connects TRBV28 to TRBJ2-1, with 8 bases matching TRBD2. The length of the CDR3 is 15 residues. In germline, CDR1 is MDHEN, CDR2 SYDVKM. J was trimmed by 6 bases and V by 7 bases; bases with no gene match: 11.

The CDR3 loop reads CASLPGQGMNSPLHF. The CDR3 region has the DNA TGTGCCTCACTCCCAGGACAGGGAATGAATTCACCCCTCCACTTT. The chain combines TRBV30 with TRBJ1-6; 8 nucleotides match TRBD1. V lost 7 bases to trimming and J lost 7 bases; unmatched junction nucleotides: 12. The CDR3 length is 15 residues. The germline CDR1 and CDR2 sequences are GTSNPN and SVGIG (reference sequence).

The chain recombines TRBV2 with TRBJ2-3, with 7 bases aligning to TRBD2. The CDR3 extends over 15 amino acids. Germline trimming cut 4 bases from V and 6 bases from J; bases unmatched to any gene: 10. Germline V lookup: CDR1 SNHLY, CDR2 FYNNEI. The CDR3 region is CASSGNGDGGDTQYF. Here the CDR3 DNA reads TGTGCCAGCAGTGGAAACGGGGACGGGGGGGATACGCAGTATTTT.

The chain employs TRBV7-9 and TRBJ2-7; 8 bases fit TRBD2. The trim removed 5 bases at V and 5 bases at J, leaving 14 bases unmatched. The V gene's germline CDR1 is SEHNR and CDR2 FQNEAQ (reference sequence). This CDR3 comprises 16 residues. The CDR3 nucleotides read TGTGCCAGCAGCCTTCAGGGCATACGTAGCGGGGACGAGCAGTACTTC. Amino acid sequence: CASSLQGIRSGDEQYF.

CDR3 in amino acids: CASSAIAGTYSGNTIYF. The CDR3 DNA sequence: TGTGCCAGCAGCGCGATCGCAGGGACTTACTCTGGAAACACCATATATTTT. The rearrangement links TRBV7-2 to TRBJ1-3; a possible D gene is TRBD1 (5 bases). This CDR3 comprises 17 residues. CDR1 SGHTA and CDR2 FQGNSA come from the germline V gene. V gave up 5 bases and J gave up 0 bases, with 17 bases separating them.

This clone appeared a few times. The V and J genes are TRBV7-9 and TRBJ2-1; TRBD1 is a possible D gene (5 bases). This CDR3 spans 12 amino acids. The germline gives CDR1 SEHNR, CDR2 FQNEAQ (reference sequence). V dropped 1 base and J dropped 9 bases, with 7 bases sitting between them. This CDR3 is CASSLVGVEQFF. CDR3 coding DNA: TGTGCCAGCAGCTTAGTAGGGGTTGAGCAGTTCTTC.

The rearrangement links TRBV7-2 to TRBJ2-5, with D possibly being TRBD2 (6 bases). The CDR3 sequence is 14 residues long. CDR1 and CDR2 (germline): SGHTA, FQGNSA. V was pared by 5 bases and J by 3 bases, with 13 bases between. The CDR3 DNA sequence: TGTGCCAGCAGCGGGAGCGGCGGGGAAGAGACCCAGTACTTC. Protein product: CASSGSGGEETQYF.

V usage is TRBV6-2 or TRBV6-3 and J usage is TRBJ2-7; a possible D gene is TRBD1 (7 bases). This CDR3 spans 15 amino acids. CDR1 is MNHEY and CDR2 is SVGEGT in the germline V gene. Trimming removed 2 bases at V and 5 bases at J, with 16 bases between. The CDR3 nucleotides read TGTGCCAGCAGTTACCTCCAGGGGGGTATCAACGAGCAGTACTTC. Translation: CASSYLQGGINEQYF.

This chain uses TRBV19 with TRBJ1-4; D uncertain. The V end was cut by 1 base, the J end by 7 bases, with 4 bases between. Germline V CDR1 and CDR2: LNHDA, SQIVND (reference sequence). The CDR3 length is 12 residues. The chain's CDR3 is CASSIGAEKLFF. The CDR3 coding sequence is TGTGCCAGTAGTATAGGGGCTGAAAAACTGTTTTTT.

V gene TRBV24-1 combines with J gene TRBJ2-1; 8 nucleotides agree with TRBD2. Germline CDR1 is KGHDR and CDR2 is SFDVKD. This CDR3 contains 19 residues. V lost 3 bases and J lost 9; bases outside the gene matches: 21. CDR3 amino acids: CATSDPSSRGGGPSGEQFF. The CDR3 nucleotides are TGTGCCACCAGTGATCCTTCATCCCGGGGGGGAGGACCGTCGGGTGAGCAGTTCTTC.

The chain has TRBV2 and TRBJ2-7; 9 positions match TRBD1. V was pared by 7 bases and J by 1 base, with 11 bases of the junction left unmatched. This CDR3 region has 16 residues. Germline CDR1 and CDR2: SNHLY and FYNNEI. For the CDR3, the DNA is TGTGCCAGCACTCCGGGACAGGGTTTAGGGTCCTACGAGCAGTACTTC. Encoded protein: CASTPGQGLGSYEQYF.

The chain recombines TRBV7-9 with TRBJ2-1, with TRBD1 identical over 9 bases. CDR1 and CDR2 from the germline V gene are SEHNR and FQNEAQ (reference sequence). J lost 4 bases, V lost 3 bases, and 7 bases had no gene match. The CDR3 consists of 16 residues. The CDR3 is CASSLGTGTGYNEQFF. CDR3 coding DNA: TGTGCCAGCAGCTTGGGGACCGGGACAGGGTACAATGAGCAGTTCTTC.